These 22 T cell receptor beta chains were sequenced from one sample in a study of blood T cell repertoires in COVID-19. Libraries were prepared by immunoSEQ multiplex PCR; TCRdb keeps only in-frame clonotypes and omits some of them. The data hold about 300,000 clones, with over 75% observed a single time. The sample was peripheral blood. The receptors were gathered from a human donor in a cohort sampled during active COVID-19.

The chain is built from TRBV3-1 (or the pseudogene TRBV3-2) and TRBJ2-1, with TRBD1 as a possible D gene (5 bases). V gave up 2 bases and J gave up 4 bases, with 9 bases separating them. The germline gives CDR1 LGHDT, CDR2 YNNKEL (reference sequence). The CDR3 extends over 14 amino acids. The CDR3 sequence is CASSQRAGYNEQFF. As DNA, the CDR3 is TGTGCCAGCAGCCAAAGGGCAGGGTACAATGAGCAGTTCTTC.

V gene TRBV6-5 combines with J gene TRBJ1-1, with a possible D match to TRBD1 (6 bases). This CDR3 has 13 residues. V was trimmed by 5 bases and J by 2 bases, leaving 9 bases between them. Germline V gene data show CDR1 as MNHEY and CDR2 as SVGAGI. The CDR3, as DNA: TGTGCCAGCAGTAAACAGGGTAACACTGAAGCTTTCTTT. Amino acid sequence: CASSKQGNTEAFF.

The chain links TRBV28 to TRBJ2-1; 8 bases align to TRBD1. Unmatched junction bases numbered 7, after V lost 5 bases and J lost 10 bases. There are 13 residues in the CDR3. Germline V CDR1 and CDR2: MDHEN, SYDVKM. The chain's CDR3 is CASSEVTGVEQFF. The DNA for the CDR3 is TGTGCCAGCAGTGAAGTGACAGGGGTCGAGCAGTTCTTC.

The chain carries TRBV3-1 (or the pseudogene TRBV3-2) and TRBJ1-1; D is unclear. V gave up 2 bases and J gave up 4 bases, with 5 bases separating them. CDR1 and CDR2 (germline): LGHDT, YNNKEL (reference sequence). This CDR3 has 12 amino acids. The CDR3 DNA is TGTGCCAGCAGCCAATCCGTCACTGAAGCTTTCTTT. Its protein product is CASSQSVTEAFF.

The genes are TRBV12-5 and TRBJ1-1; D might be TRBD1 (5 bases). The CDR3 covers 13 residues. V gave up 1 base and J gave up 4 bases, with 7 bases separating them. The germline V gene has CDR1 LGHNT and CDR2 FRNRAP. The CDR3 DNA sequence: TGTGCTAGTGGTTTGGCGGGGGGCACTGAAGCTTTCTTT. Amino acid sequence: CASGLAGGTEAFF. Full variable domain (remainder filled in from reference TRBV12-5 and TRBJ1-1): DARVTQTPRHKVTEMGQEVTMRCQPILGHNTVFWYRQTMMQGLELLAYFRNRAPLDDSGMPKDRFSAEMPDATLATLKIQPSEPRDSAVYFCASGLAGGTEAFFGQGTRLTVV.

This rearrangement joins TRBV4-3 to TRBJ1-3; D call uncertain. Trimming left V 0 bases short and J 0 bases short, with 15 bases between. Germline CDR1 and CDR2: LGHNA and YSLEER. The CDR3 loop spans 18 amino acids. CDR3 sequence: CASSQEPPGVYSGNTIYF. CDR3 nucleotides: TGCGCCAGCAGCCAAGAACCCCCCGGAGTGTACTCTGGAAACACCATATATTTT.

The V call is TRBV12-3 or TRBV12-4, the J call TRBJ2-7; D uncertain. This CDR3 has 12 residues. Trimming cost V 2 bases and J 5 bases, with 7 bases left between them. CDR3 bases: TGTGCCAGCAGTTTATATCTTAACGAGCAGTACTTC. Its translation is CASSLYLNEQYF.

This chain links TRBV14 with TRBJ2-1; TRBD1 matches at 9 bases. The CDR3 runs to 13 residues. The V and J ends lost 5 bases and 9 bases, in that order; junction bases with no gene match: 5. Germline loops: CDR1 SGHDN, CDR2 FVKESK. CDR3 sequence: CASSWDRETEQFF. CDR3 bases: TGTGCCAGCAGCTGGGACAGGGAAACTGAGCAGTTCTTC.

The chain carries TRBV11-2 and TRBJ2-7; the match to TRBD1 covers 9 bases. The CDR3 runs to 12 residues. V trimming: 2 bases; J trimming: 12 bases; junction bases outside the gene matches: 5. Germline-derived CDR1 and CDR2 are SGHAT and FQNNGV. The CDR3 DNA reads TGTGCCAGCAGCTTACCGGGACAGGGTGGGTACTTC. Translated, it gives CASSLPGQGGYF.

V usage is TRBV29-1 and J usage is TRBJ2-7, with TRBD1 identical over 10 bases. Germline loops: CDR1 SQVTM, CDR2 ANQGSEA. V lost 5 bases to trimming and J lost 5 bases; unmatched junction nucleotides: 9. The CDR3 contains 14 residues. The CDR3 region has the DNA TGCAGCGTTAAAGCGACAGGGGGCTTCGACGAGCAGTACTTC. This translates into CSVKATGGFDEQYF.

On this clone: Distinct nucleotide sequences in the sample also encode this CDR3. The chain employs TRBV18 and TRBJ1-3, with D hard to call. There are 14 residues in the CDR3. The V gene lost 3 bases and the J gene lost 0 bases, with 6 bases spanning the gap. CDR1 KGHSH and CDR2 LQKENI come from the germline V gene. CDR3 nucleotides: TGTGCCAGCTCACCGCAGGACTCTGGAAACACCATATATTTT. Amino acid sequence: CASSPQDSGNTIYF.

This rearrangement joins TRBV7-2 to TRBJ1-5; D perhaps matches TRBD1 (6 bases). The germline V gene encodes CDR1 SGHTA and CDR2 FQGNSA. The CDR3 spans 15 residues. V was cut by 0 bases and J by 6 bases, with 12 bases left in between. DNA for the CDR3: TGTGCCAGCAGCTTAGCTGTGGGGGCGGCTCAGCCCCAGCATTTT. It codes for CASSLAVGAAQPQHF.

The chain combines TRBV28 with TRBJ2-7, with 7 bases aligning to TRBD1. The CDR3 sequence is 13 residues long. CDR1 and CDR2 from the germline V gene are MDHEN and SYDVKM. Germline trimming cut 5 bases from V and 3 bases from J; bases unmatched to any gene: 4. The CDR3 region has the DNA TGTGCCAGCAGTCTCGGACAGGACTACGAGCAGTACTTC. It specifies CASSLGQDYEQYF.

The J gene is TRBJ2-5, the V gene TRBV10-3; 12 bases line up with TRBD1. Germline V CDR1 and CDR2: ENHRY, SYGVKD. This CDR3 has 15 amino acids. With 8 bases clipped from V and 5 bases from J, the junction kept 9 bases outside the gene matches. CDR3 DNA: TGTGCCATCCAGGGGACAGGGGGCGGGGTGGAGACCCAGTACTTC. Residues: CAIQGTGGGVETQYF.

The chain is built from TRBV6-5 and TRBJ1-4; possibly TRBD1 for D (5 bases). CDR1 MNHEY and CDR2 SVGAGI come from the germline V gene. This CDR3 spans 13 amino acids. The V end lost 7 bases, the J end lost 5 bases, and 11 bases lay between the germline ends. The CDR3 DNA sequence: TGTGCCAGCACCAGGGCCAACAATGAAAAACTGTTTTTT. Amino acid sequence: CASTRANNEKLFF.

A few counts support this clone. The rearrangement joins TRBV11-2 to TRBJ1-3; no firm D call. This CDR3 region has 16 residues. Germline CDR1 is SGHAT and CDR2 is FQNNGV. Trimming removed 0 bases at V and 5 bases at J, with 14 bases between. The CDR3 reads CASSLDLAVRRNTIYF. For the CDR3, the DNA is TGTGCCAGCAGCTTAGATCTGGCGGTCAGAAGAAACACCATATATTTT.

The chain uses TRBV3-1 (or the pseudogene TRBV3-2) and TRBJ1-4, with 8 positions matching TRBD1. The CDR3 consists of 13 residues. Per the germline V gene, CDR1 is LGHDT and CDR2 is YNNKEL (reference sequence). The junction had 6 bases not matched to a gene; V was cut back by 5 bases and J by 10 bases. This CDR3 is CASSAGQVGKLFF. The DNA of the CDR3 is TGTGCCAGCAGCGCGGGACAGGTGGGAAAACTGTTTTTT.

The chain joins TRBV11-3 to TRBJ2-1; 9 bases are a match to TRBD2. This CDR3 spans 15 amino acids. Per the germline V gene, CDR1 is SGHNT and CDR2 is YENEEA. Germline trimming cut 5 bases from V and 8 bases from J; bases unmatched to any gene: 10. This CDR3 is CASSRDIAGVHEQFF. The CDR3, as DNA: TGTGCCAGCAGCCGAGATATAGCGGGAGTCCATGAGCAGTTCTTC.

This clone has only one observation. The gene calls are TRBV7-9 and TRBJ1-1; possibly TRBD1 for D (5 bases). Germline loops: CDR1 SEHNR, CDR2 FQNEAQ (reference sequence). CDR3 length: 16 residues. Deletions cut 4 bases from V and 7 bases from J, with 22 bases between. The CDR3 loop is CASSSGSVDLAFEAFF. CDR3 DNA: TGTGCCAGCAGCTCAGGGTCAGTGGATTTGGCGTTTGAAGCTTTCTTT.

This chain links TRBV5-1 with TRBJ2-7; maybe TRBD2 (6 bases). Between the trimmed V and J ends, which lost 0 bases and 0 bases, there was a span of 13 bases. The CDR3 has 16 amino acids. The germline V gene has CDR1 SGHRS and CDR2 YFSETQ. The CDR3 sequence is CASSLDSGLLSYEQYF. DNA of the CDR3: TGCGCCAGCAGCTTGGACAGCGGGCTGCTCTCCTACGAGCAGTACTTC.

In its sample, this clone was seen a few times. The chain couples TRBV3-1 (or the pseudogene TRBV3-2) to TRBJ2-1; tentative D call: TRBD1 (5 bases). Per germline, CDR1 LGHDT and CDR2 YNNKEL (reference sequence). This CDR3 has 13 amino acids. V lost 1 base to trimming and J lost 6 bases, with 7 bases between them. CDR3 sequence reads: CASSQGGFNEQFF. Written as DNA, the CDR3 is TGTGCCAGCAGCCAAGGGGGCTTCAATGAGCAGTTCTTC.

The rearrangement joins TRBV5-6 to TRBJ1-3, with D tentatively TRBD1 (6 bases). CDR1 and CDR2 (germline): SGHDT, YYEEEE. Trimming pared 4 bases from V and 0 bases from J, leaving 14 bases between. The CDR3 is made up of 16 amino acids. CDR3 sequence reads: CASSLPGQNSGNTIYF. In nucleotides, the CDR3 is TGTGCCAGCAGCCTACCGGGACAAAACTCTGGAAACACCATATATTTT.